The rows below give T cell receptor beta chains drawn from one sample of a study of blood T cell repertoires in COVID-19. Produced via immunoSEQ multiplex PCR; TCRdb's table is partial and in-frame only. Of about 220,000 clones listed, roughly 89% are singletons. Source material: PBMCs or T cells enriched from blood (not recorded which). The source is a woman aged 40 to 49 with acute COVID-19. Both conserved end residues are part of each CDR3. A D gene is named only where the DNA matches it firmly. Expanded clones get a size class; other rows say once, few or many, or leave the size out.

few	.	TRBV30	TRBJ2-3	TGTGCCTGGAGTCCCTCGCAGGTCCCAGATACGCAGTATTTT	CAWSPSQVPDTQYF
.	TRBD2	TRBV5-1	TRBJ2-2	TGCGCCAGCAGCTCGACTAGCGGGGGCTACCGGGCCGGGGAGCTGTTTTTT	CASSSTSGGYRAGELFF
.	.	TRBV25-1	TRBJ1-4	TGTGCCAGCAGTGAGGGGGGAGGGAAAAAACTGTTTTTT	CASSEGGGKKLFF
once	TRBD1	TRBV12-3/TRBV12-4	TRBJ1-2	TGTGCCAGCAGTGGACAGGGCTACTATGGCTACACCTTC	CASSGQGYYGYTF
.	.	TRBV27	TRBJ2-1	TGTGCCAGCAGTTTATCGCCCTCTCCGTCGCCCCGCGATGAGCAGTTCTTC	CASSLSPSPSPRDEQFF
.	.	TRBV3-1/TRBV3-2	TRBJ1-2	TGTGCCAGCAGCCAGGACATTGGGGCCAGCTATGGCTACACCTTC	CASSQDIGASYGYTF
.	TRBD2	TRBV7-7	TRBJ2-5	TGTGCTAGCAGCTCTTCCTTAGGGAGGGAGGAGACCCAGTACTTC	CASSSSLGREETQYF
.	TRBD1	TRBV24-1	TRBJ2-3	TGTGCCACCAGTGACAAACGCCTCATATTTGGACAGGGGACGCAGTATTTT	CATSDKRLIFGQGTQYF
once	.	TRBV18	TRBJ1-4	TGTGCCAGCTCACAGCCGGAGGGTATGGAGACGGAAAAACTGTTTTTT	CASSQPEGMETEKLFF
.	TRBD2	TRBV29-1	TRBJ2-7	TGCAGCGTCCCAGGGAGGGCGGCCTACGAGCAGTACTTC	CSVPGRAAYEQYF
.	.	TRBV28	TRBJ1-2	TGTGCCAGCAGTTTTCAAGTCGGTGGCTACACCTTC	CASSFQVGGYTF
.	TRBD1	TRBV24-1	TRBJ2-1	TGTGCCACCAGTGAATCCGGACAGGGCCATGAGCAGTTCTTC	CATSESGQGHEQFF
.	.	TRBV2	TRBJ1-6	TGTGCCAGCAGTGTGAGAGGAGTCTATAATTCACCCCTCCACTTT	CASSVRGVYNSPLHF
.	.	TRBV19	TRBJ1-4	TGTGCCAGTAGTACACAGGGTGTAACTAATGAAAAACTGTTTTTT	CASSTQGVTNEKLFF
.	TRBD1	TRBV9	TRBJ1-5	TGTGCCAGCGGGGGACAGCTCAATCAGCCCCAGCATTTT	CASGGQLNQPQHF
.	.	TRBV5-4	TRBJ2-1	TGTGCCAGCAGCCCCCAGACAAACGACAATGAGCAGTTCTTC	CASSPQTNDNEQFF
.	.	TRBV5-1	TRBJ1-2	TGCGCCAGCGCCCTCACAGAGAACTATGGCTACACCTTC	CASALTENYGYTF
.	TRBD1	TRBV2	TRBJ1-2	TGTGCCAGCAGGCGAGGACAGGGGAATACTTTCTATAGCTACACCTTC	CASRRGQGNTFYSYTF
.	.	TRBV25-1	TRBJ1-1	TGTGCCAGCAGAGGCGGAACAGAAGCTTTCTTT	CASRGGTEAFF
.	TRBD1	TRBV12-3/TRBV12-4	TRBJ2-1	TGTGCCAGCAGTTGGGGGACAGTCAATGAGCAGTTCTTC	CASSWGTVNEQFF
.	TRBD1	TRBV4-3	TRBJ1-1	TGCGCCAGCAGCCAACCAAGACTCACAGGGGGTAACACTGAAGCTTTCTTT	CASSQPRLTGGNTEAFF
.	TRBD1	TRBV11-2	TRBJ1-1	TGTGCCAGCAGCGCGGACAGGGTGGGTGAAGCTTTCTTT	CASSADRVGEAFF
once	.	TRBV27	TRBJ1-1	TGTGCCAGCAGCATTGGGAGTTACACTGAAGCTTTCTTT	CASSIGSYTEAFF
once	.	TRBV18	TRBJ1-2	TGTGCCAGCTCACCTCCGGACAGCTATGGCTACACCTTC	CASSPPDSYGYTF
.	.	TRBV3-1/TRBV3-2	TRBJ2-1	TGTGCCAGCAGCCAAGACTACCGGCCGGGAATTGAGCAGTTCTTC	CASSQDYRPGIEQFF
.	.	TRBV27	TRBJ1-1	TGTGCCAGCACCGAAAACCTCGGCACTGAAGCTTTCTTT	CASTENLGTEAFF
once	.	TRBV7-9	TRBJ2-1	TGTGCCAGCAGCTTCCGGGAGTGGGGCTCCTACAATGAGCAGTTCTTC	CASSFREWGSYNEQFF
.	TRBD1	TRBV5-1	TRBJ1-2	TGCGCCAGCAGCTACCGGGACAGCTATGGCTACACCTTC	CASSYRDSYGYTF
.	.	TRBV13	TRBJ1-2	TGTGCCAGCAGCTTAGGGGACAGAGCCTTCTATGGCTACACCTTC	CASSLGDRAFYGYTF
.	TRBD1	TRBV7-9	TRBJ2-1	TGTGCCAGCAGCTTAGTATCCTCAGGGGGCGATGAGCAGTTCTTC	CASSLVSSGGDEQFF
.	TRBD1	TRBV5-1	TRBJ1-2	TGCGCCAGCAGCCGGACACTGGAGGACAGGGGGCGCATAAAGTATGGCTACACCTTC	CASSRTLEDRGRIKYGYTF
.	.	TRBV7-3	TRBJ2-3	TGTGCCAGCAGCTCTATGGGGCCCACAGATACGCAGTATTTT	CASSSMGPTDTQYF